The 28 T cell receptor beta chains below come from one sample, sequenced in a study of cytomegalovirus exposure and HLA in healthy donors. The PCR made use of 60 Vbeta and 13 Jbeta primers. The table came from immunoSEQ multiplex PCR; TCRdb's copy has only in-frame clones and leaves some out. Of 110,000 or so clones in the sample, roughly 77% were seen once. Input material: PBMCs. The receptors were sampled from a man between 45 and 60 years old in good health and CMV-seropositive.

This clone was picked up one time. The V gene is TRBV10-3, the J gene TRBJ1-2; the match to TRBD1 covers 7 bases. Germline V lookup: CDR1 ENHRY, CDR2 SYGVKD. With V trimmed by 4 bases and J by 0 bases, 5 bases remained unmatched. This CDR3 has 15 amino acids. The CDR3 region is CAISVARGANYGYTF. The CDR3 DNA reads TGTGCCATCAGTGTGGCCAGGGGGGCTAACTATGGCTACACCTTC.

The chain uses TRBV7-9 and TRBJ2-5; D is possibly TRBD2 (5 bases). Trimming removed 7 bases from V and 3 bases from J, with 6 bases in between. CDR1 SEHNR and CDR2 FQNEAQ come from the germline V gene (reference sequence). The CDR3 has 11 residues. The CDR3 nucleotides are TGTGCCAGCACCGGGAAAGAGACCCAGTACTTC. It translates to CASTGKETQYF.

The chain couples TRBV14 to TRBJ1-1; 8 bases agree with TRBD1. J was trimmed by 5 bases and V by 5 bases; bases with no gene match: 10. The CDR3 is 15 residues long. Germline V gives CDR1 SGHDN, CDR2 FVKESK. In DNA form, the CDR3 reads TGTGCCAGCAGCGACGGACAGGGCGCCGGTACTGAAGCTTTCTTT. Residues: CASSDGQGAGTEAFF.

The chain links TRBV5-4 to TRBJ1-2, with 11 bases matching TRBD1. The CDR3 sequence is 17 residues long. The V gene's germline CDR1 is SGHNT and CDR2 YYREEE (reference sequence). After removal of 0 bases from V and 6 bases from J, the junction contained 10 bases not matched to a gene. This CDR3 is CASSLDLSGTGGNGYTF. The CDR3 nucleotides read TGTGCCAGCAGCTTGGACCTTTCGGGGACAGGGGGGAATGGCTACACCTTC.

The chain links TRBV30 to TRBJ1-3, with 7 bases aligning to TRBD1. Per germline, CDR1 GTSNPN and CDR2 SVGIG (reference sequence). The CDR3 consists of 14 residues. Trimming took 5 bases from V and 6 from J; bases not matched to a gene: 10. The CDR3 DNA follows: TGTGCCTGGGCCGTGAGGGGGCTAATAAACACCATATATTTT. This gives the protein CAWAVRGLINTIYF.

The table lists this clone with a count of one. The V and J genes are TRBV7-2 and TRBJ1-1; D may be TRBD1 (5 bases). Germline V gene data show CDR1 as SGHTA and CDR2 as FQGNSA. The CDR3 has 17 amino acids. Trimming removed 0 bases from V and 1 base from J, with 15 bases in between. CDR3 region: CASSLAHAGRGNTEAFF. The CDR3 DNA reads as TGTGCCAGCAGCTTAGCGCACGCGGGGCGGGGGAACACTGAAGCTTTCTTT.

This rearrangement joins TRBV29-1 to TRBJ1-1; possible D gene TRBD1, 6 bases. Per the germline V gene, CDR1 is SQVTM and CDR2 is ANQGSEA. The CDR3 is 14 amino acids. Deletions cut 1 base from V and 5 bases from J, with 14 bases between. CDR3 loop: CSVEVGVGGTEAFF. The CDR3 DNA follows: TGCAGCGTTGAAGTCGGGGTAGGGGGAACTGAAGCTTTCTTT. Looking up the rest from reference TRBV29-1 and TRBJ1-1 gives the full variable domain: SAVISQKPSRDICQRGTSLTIQCQVDSQVTMMFWYRQQPGQSLTLIATANQGSEATYESGFVIDKFPISRPNLTFSTLTVSNMSPEDSSIYLCSVEVGVGGTEAFFGQGTRLTVV.

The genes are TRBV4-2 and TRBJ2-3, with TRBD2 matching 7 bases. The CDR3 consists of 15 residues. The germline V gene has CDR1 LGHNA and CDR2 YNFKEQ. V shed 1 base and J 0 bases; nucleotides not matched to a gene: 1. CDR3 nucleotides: TGTGCCAGCAGCCAAGGCGGGAGTAGCACAGATACGCAGTATTTT. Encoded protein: CASSQGGSSTDTQYF.

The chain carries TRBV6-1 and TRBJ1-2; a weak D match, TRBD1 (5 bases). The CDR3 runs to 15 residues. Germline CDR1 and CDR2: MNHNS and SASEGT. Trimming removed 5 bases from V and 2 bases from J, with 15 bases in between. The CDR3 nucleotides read TGTGCCAGCAGTACGGCCGGGACTCACAACTATGGCTACACCTTC. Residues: CASSTAGTHNYGYTF.

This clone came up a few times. For the CDR3, the DNA is TGTGCCATCGGATCGAGGAAGGGGTTGGGAACTGAAGCTTTCTTT. It codes for CAIGSRKGLGTEAFF. J is TRBJ1-1 and V is TRBV10-3; possible D gene TRBD1, 5 bases. The CDR3 is 15 residues long. The germline CDR1 and CDR2 sequences are ENHRY and SYGVKD. The V end was cut by 8 bases, the J end by 5 bases, with 21 bases between.

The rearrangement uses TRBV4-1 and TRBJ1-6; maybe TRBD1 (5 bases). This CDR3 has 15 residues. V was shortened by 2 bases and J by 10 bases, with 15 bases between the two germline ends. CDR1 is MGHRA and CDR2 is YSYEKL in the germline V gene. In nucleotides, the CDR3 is TGCGCCAGCAGCCAAAATACAGGTTTTCTCTCACCCCTCCACTTT. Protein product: CASSQNTGFLSPLHF.

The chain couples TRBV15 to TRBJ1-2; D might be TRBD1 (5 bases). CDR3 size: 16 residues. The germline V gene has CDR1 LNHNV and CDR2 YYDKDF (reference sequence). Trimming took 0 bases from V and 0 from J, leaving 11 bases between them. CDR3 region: CATSRERQPANYGYTF. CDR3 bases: TGTGCCACCAGCAGAGAAAGACAGCCTGCTAACTATGGCTACACCTTC.

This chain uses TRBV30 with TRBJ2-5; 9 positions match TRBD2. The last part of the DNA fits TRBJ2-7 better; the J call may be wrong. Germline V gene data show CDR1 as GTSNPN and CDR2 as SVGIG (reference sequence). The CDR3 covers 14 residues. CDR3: CAWSVGLAGSEQYF. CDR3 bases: TGTGCCTGGAGTGTCGGGCTAGCGGGAAGCGAGCAGTACTTC.

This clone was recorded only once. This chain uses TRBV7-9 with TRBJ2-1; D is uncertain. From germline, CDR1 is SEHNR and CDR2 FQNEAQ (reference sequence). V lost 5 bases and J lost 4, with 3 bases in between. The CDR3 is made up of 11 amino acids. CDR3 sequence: CASSVYNEQFF. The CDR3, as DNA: TGTGCCAGCAGCGTATACAATGAGCAGTTCTTC.

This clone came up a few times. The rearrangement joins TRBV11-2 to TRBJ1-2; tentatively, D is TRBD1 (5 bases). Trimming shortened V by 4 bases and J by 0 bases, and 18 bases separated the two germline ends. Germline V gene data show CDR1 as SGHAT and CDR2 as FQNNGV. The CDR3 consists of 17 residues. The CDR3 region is CASSSTRFGGANYGYTF. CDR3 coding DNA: TGTGCCAGCAGCTCGACTCGATTCGGGGGTGCTAACTATGGCTACACCTTC. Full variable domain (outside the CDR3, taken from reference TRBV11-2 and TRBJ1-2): EAGVAQSPRYKIIEKRQSVAFWCNPISGHATLYWYQQILGQGPKLLIQFQNNGVVDDSQLPKDRFSAERLKGVDSTLKIQPAKLEDSAVYLCASSSTRFGGANYGYTFGSGTRLTVV.

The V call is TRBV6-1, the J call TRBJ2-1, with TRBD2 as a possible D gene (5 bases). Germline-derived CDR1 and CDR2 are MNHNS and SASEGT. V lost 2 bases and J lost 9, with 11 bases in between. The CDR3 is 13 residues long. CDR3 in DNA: TGTGCCAGCAGTGAAAGTAGCCGGGGTGAGCAGTTCTTC. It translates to CASSESSRGEQFF.

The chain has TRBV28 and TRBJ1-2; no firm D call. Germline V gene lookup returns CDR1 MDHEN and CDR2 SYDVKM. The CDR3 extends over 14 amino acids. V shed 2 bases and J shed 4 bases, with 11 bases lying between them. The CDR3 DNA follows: TGTGCCAGCAGTTTACACTCTAGTCCCTATGGCTACACCTTC. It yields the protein CASSLHSSPYGYTF.

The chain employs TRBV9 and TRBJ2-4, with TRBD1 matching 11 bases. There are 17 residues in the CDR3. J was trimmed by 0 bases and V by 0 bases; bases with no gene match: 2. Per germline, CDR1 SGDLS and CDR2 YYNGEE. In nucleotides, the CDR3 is TGTGCCAGCAGCGTAGGTGGGACAGGGGGAGCCAAAAACATTCAGTACTTC. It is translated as CASSVGGTGGAKNIQYF.

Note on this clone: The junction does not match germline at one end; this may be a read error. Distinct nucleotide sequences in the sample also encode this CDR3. Here the CDR3 reads CASSRDRNSPLHF. CDR3 in DNA: TGTGCCAGCAGCCGGGACAGAAATTCCCCCCTCCACTTT. This chain connects TRBV7-6 to TRBJ1-6, with 7 bases that match TRBD1. This CDR3 is 13 amino acids long. Germline CDR1 is SGHVS and CDR2 is FNYEAQ.

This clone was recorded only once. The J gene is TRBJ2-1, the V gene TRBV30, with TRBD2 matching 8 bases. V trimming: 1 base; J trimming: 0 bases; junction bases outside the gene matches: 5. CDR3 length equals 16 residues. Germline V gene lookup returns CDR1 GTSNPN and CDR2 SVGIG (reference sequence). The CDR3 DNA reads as TGTGCCTGGAGTGCTCTAAGCGGGAGCTCCTACAATGAGCAGTTCTTC. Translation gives CAWSALSGSSYNEQFF.

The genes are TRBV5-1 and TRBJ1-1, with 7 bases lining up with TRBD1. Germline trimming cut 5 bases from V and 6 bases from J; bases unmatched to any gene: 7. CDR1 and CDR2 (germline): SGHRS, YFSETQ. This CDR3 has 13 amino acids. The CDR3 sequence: CASREDQGAEAFF. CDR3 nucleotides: TGCGCCAGCAGGGAGGACCAGGGGGCTGAAGCTTTCTTT.

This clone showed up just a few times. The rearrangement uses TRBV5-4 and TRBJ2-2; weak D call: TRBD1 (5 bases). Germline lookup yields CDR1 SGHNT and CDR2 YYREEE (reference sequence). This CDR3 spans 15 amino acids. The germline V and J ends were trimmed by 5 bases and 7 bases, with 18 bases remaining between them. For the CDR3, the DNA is TGTGCCAGCAGTTCCCCTGCAGGGCAAAGCGGGGAGCTGTTTTTT. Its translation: CASSSPAGQSGELFF. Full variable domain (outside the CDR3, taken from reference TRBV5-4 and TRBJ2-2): ETGVTQSPTHLIKTRGQQVTLRCSSQSGHNTVSWYQQALGQGPQFIFQYYREEENGRGNFPPRFSGLQFPNYSSELNVNALELDDSALYLCASSSPAGQSGELFFGEGSRLTVL.

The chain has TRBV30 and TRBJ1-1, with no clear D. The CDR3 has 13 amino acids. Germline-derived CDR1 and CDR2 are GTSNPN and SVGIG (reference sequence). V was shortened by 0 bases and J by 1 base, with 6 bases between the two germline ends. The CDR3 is CAWSVEQNTEAFF. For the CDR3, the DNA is TGTGCCTGGAGTGTAGAGCAGAACACTGAAGCTTTCTTT.

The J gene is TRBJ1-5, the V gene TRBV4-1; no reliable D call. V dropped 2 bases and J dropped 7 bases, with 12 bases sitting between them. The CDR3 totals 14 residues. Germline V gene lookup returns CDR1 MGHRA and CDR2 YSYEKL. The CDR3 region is CASSQQGRYQPQHF. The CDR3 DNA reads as TGCGCCAGCAGCCAACAAGGGAGGTACCAGCCCCAGCATTTT.

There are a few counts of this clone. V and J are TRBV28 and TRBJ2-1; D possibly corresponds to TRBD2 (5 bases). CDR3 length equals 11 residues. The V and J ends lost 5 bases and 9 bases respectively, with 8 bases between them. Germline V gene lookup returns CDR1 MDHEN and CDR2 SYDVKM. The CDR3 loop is CASSRSGEQFF. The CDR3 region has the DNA TGTGCCAGCAGTAGGAGCGGTGAGCAGTTCTTC.

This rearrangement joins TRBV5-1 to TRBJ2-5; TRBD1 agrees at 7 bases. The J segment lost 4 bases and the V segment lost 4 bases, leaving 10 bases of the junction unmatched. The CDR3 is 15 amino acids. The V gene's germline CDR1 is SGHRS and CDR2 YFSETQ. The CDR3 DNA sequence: TGCGCCAGCAGCGAATCCGGGACAGCCAGAGAGACCCAGTACTTC. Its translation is CASSESGTARETQYF.

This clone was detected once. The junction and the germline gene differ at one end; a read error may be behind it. CDR3 sequence: CASSPAPESTQYF. The CDR3 nucleotides are TGTGCTAGCAGCCCCGCGCCGGAGTCCACGCAGTATTTT. The V and J genes are TRBV7-7 and TRBJ2-3; the D is unclear. This CDR3 spans 13 amino acids. The germline gives CDR1 SSHAT, CDR2 FNYEAQ (reference sequence).

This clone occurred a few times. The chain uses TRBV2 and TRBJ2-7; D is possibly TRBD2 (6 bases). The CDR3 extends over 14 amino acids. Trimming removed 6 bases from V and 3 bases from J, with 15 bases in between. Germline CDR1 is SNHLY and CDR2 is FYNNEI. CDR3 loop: CASRRTNLNYEQYF. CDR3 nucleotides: TGTGCCAGCAGGAGGACTAACCTTAACTACGAGCAGTACTTC.